This is a list of T cell receptor beta chains from one sample in a study of blood T cell repertoires in COVID-19. The assay was immunoSEQ multiplex PCR, and TCRdb's table has in-frame clones only and misses some. The sample contains 150,000 to 190,000 clones, approximately 81% of which appear only once. Material: peripheral blood. The receptor set was obtained from a woman aged 55-69 years with COVID-19, enrolled during active disease. Both conserved end residues are part of each CDR3. D genes are given only for firm matches. Not all rows give a size; the values are once, few, many and, for expanded clones, a class.

clone size: .; D gene: .; J gene: TRBJ1-1; V gene: TRBV5-1; CDR3 DNA: TGCGCCAGCAGCCCTCGAGCGCCCGTGAACACTGAAGCTTTCTTT; CDR3 protein: CASSPRAPVNTEAFF
clone size: .; D gene: .; J gene: TRBJ1-5; V gene: TRBV19; CDR3 DNA: TGTGCCAGTAGTACTCAATCTCGGACTGGCAATCAGCCCCAGCATTTT; CDR3 protein: CASSTQSRTGNQPQHF
clone size: .; D gene: .; J gene: TRBJ1-3; V gene: TRBV2; CDR3 DNA: TGTGCCAGCAGTGAGACCGCGACATTCCGCGGAAACACCATATATTTT; CDR3 protein: CASSETATFRGNTIYF
clone size: .; D gene: TRBD1; J gene: TRBJ1-4; V gene: TRBV19; CDR3 DNA: TGTGCCAGTAGTCCAGGACAGGGACTTAATGAAAAACTGTTTTTT; CDR3 protein: CASSPGQGLNEKLFF
clone size: .; D gene: TRBD1; J gene: TRBJ1-2; V gene: TRBV5-5; CDR3 DNA: TGTGCCACCCGGACAGGGGAGAATAACTATGGCTACACCTTC; CDR3 protein: CATRTGENNYGYTF
clone size: .; D gene: TRBD2; J gene: TRBJ2-1; V gene: TRBV9; CDR3 DNA: TGTGCCAGCAGCCTCGGGACTAGCGGGGGGTGGTTCTTC; CDR3 protein: CASSLGTSGGWFF
clone size: .; D gene: TRBD1; J gene: TRBJ1-2; V gene: TRBV27; CDR3 DNA: TGTGCCAGCAGATGGACAGGGTTTGGCGGCTACACCTTC; CDR3 protein: CASRWTGFGGYTF
clone size: .; D gene: TRBD1; J gene: TRBJ2-5; V gene: TRBV27; CDR3 DNA: TGTGCCAGCAGTTTCGCGGCAGGGGGCGAGAAGACCCAGTACTTC; CDR3 protein: CASSFAAGGEKTQYF
clone size: .; D gene: TRBD2; J gene: TRBJ2-3; V gene: TRBV5-1; CDR3 DNA: TGCGCCAGCAGCTTGGGGACTAGCGGAACAGCTAGCACAGATACGCAGTATTTT; CDR3 protein: CASSLGTSGTASTDTQYF
clone size: .; D gene: TRBD1; J gene: TRBJ1-2; V gene: TRBV7-8; CDR3 DNA: TGTGCCAGCAGCTCACAGGGGACTGCGTATGGCTACACCTTC; CDR3 protein: CASSSQGTAYGYTF
clone size: once; D gene: .; J gene: TRBJ1-1; V gene: TRBV9; CDR3 DNA: TGTGCCAGCAGCGACGCCCGAACCGGGACAACGAACACTGAAGCTTTCTTT; CDR3 protein: CASSDARTGTTNTEAFF
clone size: .; D gene: .; J gene: TRBJ2-3; V gene: TRBV10-3; CDR3 DNA: TGTGCCATCAGTGGGTCCATCACAGATACGCAGTATTTT; CDR3 protein: CAISGSITDTQYF
clone size: .; D gene: TRBD1; J gene: TRBJ1-2; V gene: TRBV6-1; CDR3 DNA: TGTGCCAGCAGTGCAGTGACAGGGGGCGTCTATAGCTATGGCTACACCTTC; CDR3 protein: CASSAVTGGVYSYGYTF
clone size: few; D gene: TRBD1; J gene: TRBJ2-7; V gene: TRBV5-1; CDR3 DNA: TGCGCCAGCAGCCAGAAAACTGGACAGGGCTACGAGCAGTACTTC; CDR3 protein: CASSQKTGQGYEQYF
clone size: .; D gene: .; J gene: TRBJ2-3; V gene: TRBV6-6; CDR3 DNA: TGTGCCAGCAGTTACCCCGGCGGTGATAGGCCAACTTTT; CDR3 protein: CASSYPGGDRPTF
clone size: .; D gene: .; J gene: TRBJ1-2; V gene: TRBV28; CDR3 DNA: TGTGCCAGCAGTTTAAAGCGGGGCTACACCTTC; CDR3 protein: CASSLKRGYTF
clone size: .; D gene: .; J gene: TRBJ1-2; V gene: TRBV27; CDR3 DNA: TGTGCCAGCAGTTTCTACGGGACTAACTATGGCTACACCTTC; CDR3 protein: CASSFYGTNYGYTF
clone size: once; D gene: TRBD2; J gene: TRBJ2-5; V gene: TRBV11-2; CDR3 DNA: TGTGCCAGCAGCTTTAGGCTAGCGGGAGTCCCCGGGGTGGAGACCCAGTACTTC; CDR3 protein: CASSFRLAGVPGVETQYF
clone size: .; D gene: TRBD1; J gene: TRBJ1-4; V gene: TRBV3-1/TRBV3-2; CDR3 DNA: TGTGCCAGCAGCCAAGGGACAGGGGGCTCTGTAAAACTGTTTTTT; CDR3 protein: CASSQGTGGSVKLFF
clone size: .; D gene: .; J gene: TRBJ2-3; V gene: TRBV7-6; CDR3 DNA: TGTGCCAGCAGCTTAGACAGGGGCACAGATACGCAGTATTTT; CDR3 protein: CASSLDRGTDTQYF
clone size: .; D gene: .; J gene: TRBJ1-5; V gene: TRBV2; CDR3 DNA: TGTGCCAGCAGACTAGAAGGGTATAGCAATCAGCCCCAGCATTTT; CDR3 protein: CASRLEGYSNQPQHF
clone size: .; D gene: TRBD1; J gene: TRBJ1-1; V gene: TRBV18; CDR3 DNA: TGTGCCAGCTCACCCCAGGGGGCGAACACTGAAGCTTTCTTT; CDR3 protein: CASSPQGANTEAFF
clone size: once; D gene: TRBD1; J gene: TRBJ2-1; V gene: TRBV5-5; CDR3 DNA: TGTGCCAGCAGCTTTAGTTCTTCGGGGACAGGGGGCGTAAGGGAGCAGTTCTTC; CDR3 protein: CASSFSSSGTGGVREQFF
clone size: few; D gene: .; J gene: TRBJ2-6; V gene: TRBV19; CDR3 DNA: TGTGCCAGTAGTGGCTTTGGGGCCAACGTCCTGACTTTC; CDR3 protein: CASSGFGANVLTF
clone size: .; D gene: TRBD1; J gene: TRBJ2-5; V gene: TRBV27; CDR3 DNA: TGTGCCAGCAGTTCCTCGGGACAGGGCCAAGAGACCCAGTACTTC; CDR3 protein: CASSSSGQGQETQYF
clone size: .; D gene: TRBD1; J gene: TRBJ1-2; V gene: TRBV6-6; CDR3 DNA: TGTGCCAGCAGTTACCGCCGGGACAGGGACTATGGCTACACCTTC; CDR3 protein: CASSYRRDRDYGYTF
clone size: few; D gene: TRBD1; J gene: TRBJ1-2; V gene: TRBV27; CDR3 DNA: TGTGCCAGCAGTTTCAACAGGGGGCAGGGTGGCTACACCTTC; CDR3 protein: CASSFNRGQGGYTF
clone size: few; D gene: TRBD1; J gene: TRBJ1-2; V gene: TRBV29-1; CDR3 DNA: TGCAGCGCACTGACAGGGGCAGCCTATGGCTACACCTTC; CDR3 protein: CSALTGAAYGYTF
clone size: .; D gene: .; J gene: TRBJ1-1; V gene: TRBV25-1; CDR3 DNA: TGTGCCAGCAGTCGGCCAGGAGGCTTCGGCGCTTTCTTT; CDR3 protein: CASSRPGGFGAFF
clone size: once; D gene: TRBD2; J gene: TRBJ2-2; V gene: TRBV24-1; CDR3 DNA: TGTGCCACCAGTGATGAGGTTAGCGGGGGACTTCGGAGCACCGGGGAGCTGTTTTTT; CDR3 protein: CATSDEVSGGLRSTGELFF
clone size: .; D gene: TRBD1; J gene: TRBJ1-1; V gene: TRBV5-1; CDR3 DNA: TGCGCCAGCAGCAGAGACAGGGGGCTCACTGAAGCTTTCTTT; CDR3 protein: CASSRDRGLTEAFF
clone size: .; D gene: TRBD1; J gene: TRBJ1-2; V gene: TRBV19; CDR3 DNA: TGTGCCAGTAGTATTCTAGGGGACAGGCGGCGGAGATATGGCTACACCTTC; CDR3 protein: CASSILGDRRRRYGYTF
clone size: once; D gene: .; J gene: TRBJ1-3; V gene: TRBV2; CDR3 DNA: TGTGCCAGCAGCCTCGGGGGCTCTGGAAACACCATATATTTT; CDR3 protein: CASSLGGSGNTIYF
clone size: .; D gene: .; J gene: TRBJ1-2; V gene: TRBV5-8; CDR3 DNA: TGTGCCAGCAGGCTTAGGGGGACGCCGACTGGCTACACCTTC; CDR3 protein: CASRLRGTPTGYTF
clone size: .; D gene: .; J gene: TRBJ1-3; V gene: TRBV5-1; CDR3 DNA: TGCGCCAGCAGCCCGGTGGGCCGCCTCGGCGGAAACACCATATATTTT; CDR3 protein: CASSPVGRLGGNTIYF